This T cell receptor beta chain came from a study of type 1 and type 2 diabetes patients. Background on the study: The whole study generated roughly 19,000,000 paired-end reads.

About this clonotype: The antigen is not known.

PCR was run on genomic DNA. A primer set of 30 forward and 13 reverse primers amplified the CDR3. TCRdb re-called the multiplex PCR reads with MiXCR, one entry per CDR3 protein. The profile shows about 290,000 distinct CDR3 sequences, approximately 50% of them singletons. CDR1 and CDR2 (germline): LNHDA, SQIVND (reference sequence). V gave up 4 bases and J gave up 3 bases; unmatched junction bases: 9. The CDR3 sequence is 16 residues long. Study-level points and caveats: Type 1 diabetes repertoires were significantly less diverse than type 2 diabetes ones.

The receptor comes from a man aged 18 to 35 with type 2 diabetes. V and J are TRBV19 and TRBJ1-5, with 7 bases identical to TRBD1. Input material: peripheral blood mononuclear cells (PBMCs). The CDR3 loop reads CASSKPGQPSNQPQHF. In DNA form, the CDR3 reads TGTGCCAGTAGTAAACCGGGACAGCCGTCCAATCAGCCCCAGCATTTT.